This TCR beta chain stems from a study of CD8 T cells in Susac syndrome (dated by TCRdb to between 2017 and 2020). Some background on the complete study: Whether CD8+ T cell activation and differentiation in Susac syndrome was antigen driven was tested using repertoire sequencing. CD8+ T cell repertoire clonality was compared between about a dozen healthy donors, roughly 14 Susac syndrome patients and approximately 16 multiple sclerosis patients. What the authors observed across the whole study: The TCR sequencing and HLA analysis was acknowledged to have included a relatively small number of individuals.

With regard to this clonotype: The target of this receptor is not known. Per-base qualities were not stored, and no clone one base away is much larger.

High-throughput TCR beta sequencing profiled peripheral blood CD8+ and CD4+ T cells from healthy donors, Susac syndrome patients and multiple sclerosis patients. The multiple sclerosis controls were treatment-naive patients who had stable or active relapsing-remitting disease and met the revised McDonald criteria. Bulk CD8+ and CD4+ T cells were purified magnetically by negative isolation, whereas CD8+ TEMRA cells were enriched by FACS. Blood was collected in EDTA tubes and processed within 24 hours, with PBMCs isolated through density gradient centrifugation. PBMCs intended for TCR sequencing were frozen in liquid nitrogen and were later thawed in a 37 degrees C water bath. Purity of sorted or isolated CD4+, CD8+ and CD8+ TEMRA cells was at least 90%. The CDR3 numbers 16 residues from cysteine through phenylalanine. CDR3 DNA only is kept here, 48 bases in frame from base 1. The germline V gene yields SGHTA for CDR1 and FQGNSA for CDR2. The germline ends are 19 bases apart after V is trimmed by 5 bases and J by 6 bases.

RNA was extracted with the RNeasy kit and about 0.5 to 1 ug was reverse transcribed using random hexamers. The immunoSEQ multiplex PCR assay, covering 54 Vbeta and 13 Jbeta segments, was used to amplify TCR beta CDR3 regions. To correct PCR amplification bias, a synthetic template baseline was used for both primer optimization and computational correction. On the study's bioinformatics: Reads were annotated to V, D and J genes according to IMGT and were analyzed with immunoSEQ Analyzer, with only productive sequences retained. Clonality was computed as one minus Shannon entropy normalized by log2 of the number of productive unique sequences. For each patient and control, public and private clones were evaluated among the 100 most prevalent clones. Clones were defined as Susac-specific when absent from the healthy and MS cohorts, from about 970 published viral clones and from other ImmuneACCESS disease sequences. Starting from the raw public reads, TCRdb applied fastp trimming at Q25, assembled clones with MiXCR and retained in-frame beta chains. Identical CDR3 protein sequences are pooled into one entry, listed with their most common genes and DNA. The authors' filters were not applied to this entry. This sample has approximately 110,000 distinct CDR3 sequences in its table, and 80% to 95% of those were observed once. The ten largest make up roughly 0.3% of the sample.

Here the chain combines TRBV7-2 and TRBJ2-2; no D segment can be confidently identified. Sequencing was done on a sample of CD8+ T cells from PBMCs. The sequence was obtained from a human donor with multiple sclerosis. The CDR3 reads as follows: CASSLSGGDWAGELFF. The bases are TGTGCCAGCAGCCTGTCCGGTGGGGATTGGGCCGGGGAGCTGTTTTTT.